These 14 T cell receptor beta chains share one sample of origin, sequenced in a study of T cells after yellow fever vaccination. TCRdb recomputed calls from the 5' RACE reads with MiXCR, one row per CDR3 protein. The repertoire holds about 350,000 distinct CDR3 sequences, with over 3.5% as singletons. Sequencing used PBMCs, obtained 5 days after the yellow fever booster vaccination. The source of these receptors is a man younger than 35 who received the YFV17D yellow fever vaccine.

This clonotype has a handful of counts. This chain connects TRBV6-2 or TRBV6-3 to TRBJ2-2; 14 positions match TRBD2. The CDR3 loop spans 20 amino acids. Per the germline V gene, CDR1 is MNHEY and CDR2 is SVGEGT. The trim removed 2 bases at V and 2 bases at J, leaving 10 bases unmatched. The CDR3, as DNA: TGTGCCAGCAGTTACCCGGATAGACTAGCGGGGGGGCCAAACACCGGGGAGCTGTTTTTT. Translated: CASSYPDRLAGGPNTGELFF.

Only a few counts were recorded for this clonotype. This chain joins TRBV7-2 and TRBJ2-1; TRBD1 matches at 9 bases. The CDR3 consists of 16 residues. V was pared by 1 base and J by 1 base, with 2 bases of the junction left unmatched. Germline V gene data show CDR1 as SGHTA and CDR2 as FQGNSA. This chain's CDR3 is CASSLGGTGSYNEQFF. CDR3 nucleotide sequence: TGTGCCAGCAGCTTAGGAGGGACAGGGTCCTACAATGAGCAGTTCTTC.

This clonotype has at least ten counts. The V and J genes are TRBV5-8 and TRBJ2-1, with D possibly TRBD2 on 5 matching bases. V lost 2 bases to trimming and J lost 9 bases, with 18 bases between them. Germline V gene lookup returns CDR1 SGHTS and CDR2 YDEGEE. The CDR3 loop spans 15 amino acids. This CDR3 reads CASSFYRGRIGEQFF. The CDR3 nucleotides are TGTGCCAGCAGCTTTTATAGAGGGCGGATCGGTGAGCAGTTCTTC.

The chain couples TRBV7-6 to TRBJ2-5; D is perhaps TRBD1 (6 bases). The CDR3 contains 12 residues. V dropped 5 bases and J dropped 9 bases, with 13 bases sitting between them. Germline V CDR1 and CDR2: SGHVS, FNYEAQ. CDR3 bases: TGTGCCAGCAGCGAAACAGGGAAGGCCCAGTACTTC. This gives the protein CASSETGKAQYF.

This clonotype occurred a few times. This chain joins TRBV7-2 and TRBJ2-2; D possibly corresponds to TRBD1 (5 bases). V lost 1 base, J lost 7 bases, and 19 bases lay in between. CDR1 is SGHTA and CDR2 is FQGNSA in the germline V gene. The CDR3 has 17 amino acids. The CDR3 bases are TGTGCCAGCAGCTTAGAACCAGGGCGGATCATATTCGGGGAGCTGTTTTTT. It specifies CASSLEPGRIIFGELFF.

This clonotype has ten or more counts. The chain links TRBV7-2 to TRBJ1-1; D call uncertain. The CDR3 has 13 residues. Trimming removed 0 bases at V and 4 bases at J, with 6 bases between. Germline lookup yields CDR1 SGHTA and CDR2 FQGNSA. The CDR3 protein is CASSLATGTEAFF. The CDR3 nucleotides are TGTGCCAGCAGCTTAGCCACCGGCACTGAAGCTTTCTTT.

This clonotype was observed a few times. The chain joins TRBV29-1 to TRBJ2-2; 7 nucleotides match TRBD2. Unmatched junction bases numbered 11, after V lost 6 bases and J lost 1 base. Per germline, CDR1 SQVTM and CDR2 ANQGSEA. This CDR3 is 16 amino acids long. In nucleotides, the CDR3 is TGCAGCGTGCGGGCGTTTGGACTAGAGAACACCGGGGAGCTGTTTTTT. Protein sequence: CSVRAFGLENTGELFF.

This clonotype was detected a few times. The chain carries TRBV5-6 and TRBJ2-3; D uncertain. V lost 1 base, J lost 5 bases, and 11 bases lay in between. This CDR3 comprises 14 residues. The germline gives CDR1 SGHDT, CDR2 YYEEEE. The CDR3 bases are TGTGCCAGCAGCTTGTGGTTAGTCCGAGATACGCAGTATTTT. This translates into CASSLWLVRDTQYF.

This rearrangement joins TRBV20-1 to TRBJ2-7; 10 bases line up with TRBD1. Per germline, CDR1 DFQATT and CDR2 SNEGSKA (reference sequence). The CDR3 extends over 13 amino acids. CDR3: CSPTGGTSYEQYV. Here the CDR3 DNA reads TGCAGCCCGACAGGGGGCACGTCCTACGAGCAGTACGTC.

This clonotype was found a few times. The chain has TRBV25-1 and TRBJ1-1; TRBD1 is a possible D gene (6 bases). Trimming removed 6 bases at V and 4 bases at J, with 21 bases between. The CDR3 has 16 amino acids. Germline CDR1 and CDR2: MGHDK and SYGVNS. The CDR3 DNA reads TGTGCCAGCAGACACCACAGGGCGGGGCCCGGCACTGAAGCTTTCTTT. It specifies CASRHHRAGPGTEAFF.

Only a few counts were recorded for this clonotype. CDR3 nucleotides: TGCGCCAGCAGCTTGGCCGGGGGCATTGGGTCTGAAGCTTTCTTT. Translation: CASSLAGGIGSEAFF. The V and J genes are TRBV5-1 and TRBJ1-1; tentatively, D is TRBD1 (6 bases). From germline, CDR1 is SGHRS and CDR2 YFSETQ. V was cut by 0 bases and J by 6 bases, with 15 bases left in between. The CDR3 runs 15 residues. The variable domain in full, with the rest retrieved from reference TRBV5-1 and TRBJ1-1, is KAGVTQTPRYLIKTRGQQVTLSCSPISGHRSVSWYQQTPGQGLQFLFEYFSETQRNKGNFPGRFSGRQFSNSRSEMNVSTLELGDSALYLCASSLAGGIGSEAFFGQGTRLTVV.

The J gene is TRBJ1-2, the V gene TRBV6-5; D not resolved. The CDR3 spans 14 residues. The ends were cut back, 7 bases at V and 4 bases at J, with 16 bases in the middle. From germline, CDR1 is MNHEY and CDR2 SVGAGI. In nucleotides, the CDR3 is TGTGCCAGCAAATCCCCCGGGGTTCCCTATGGCTACACCTTC. Its protein product is CASKSPGVPYGYTF.

This clonotype was observed many times. J is TRBJ2-1 and V is TRBV20-1, with 9 bases fitting TRBD2. After removal of 3 bases from V and 1 base from J, the junction contained 7 bases not matched to a gene. The germline CDR1 and CDR2 sequences are DFQATT and SNEGSKA (reference sequence). The CDR3 runs to 16 residues. The CDR3 coding sequence is TGCAGTGCTAGTCGCCTAGCGGGGTTGTCCTACAATGAGCAGTTCTTC. Protein: CSASRLAGLSYNEQFF.

This clonotype was seen a few times. The genes are TRBV28 and TRBJ2-7, with TRBD2 matching 8 bases. Germline assignment: CDR1 MDHEN and CDR2 SYDVKM. CDR3 length equals 15 residues. Trimming took 5 bases from V and 6 from J; bases not matched to a gene: 12. The CDR3 region is CASSLRAGGRGEQYV. The CDR3 nucleotides read TGTGCCAGCAGTCTCCGGGCGGGGGGAAGAGGCGAGCAGTACGTC.